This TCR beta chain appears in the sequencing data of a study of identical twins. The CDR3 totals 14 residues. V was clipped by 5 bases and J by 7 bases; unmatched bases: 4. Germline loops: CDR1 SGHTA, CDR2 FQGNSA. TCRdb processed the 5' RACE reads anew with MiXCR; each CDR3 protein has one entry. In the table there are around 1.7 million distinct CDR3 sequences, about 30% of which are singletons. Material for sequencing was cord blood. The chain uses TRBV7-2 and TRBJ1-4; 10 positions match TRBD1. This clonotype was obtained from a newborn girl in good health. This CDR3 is CASSMDRGSEKLFF. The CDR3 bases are TGTGCCAGCAGCATGGACAGGGGGAGTGAAAAACTGTTTTTT. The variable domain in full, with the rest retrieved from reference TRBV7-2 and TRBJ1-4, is GAGVSQSPSNKVTEKGKDVELRCDPISGHTALYWYRQSLGQGLEFLIYFQGNSAPDKSGLPSDRFSAERTGGSVSTLTIQRTQQEDSAVYLCASSMDRGSEKLFFGSGTQLSVL.